This is a list of T cell receptor beta chains from one sample in a study of T-cell reconstitution after alpha-beta-depleted transplantation in children. TCRdb itself ran the PCR reads through MiXCR, one entry per CDR3 protein. Here the sample spans 300,000 or so distinct CDR3 sequences, around 25% being singletons. Sequenced here: PBMCs, mostly from graft donor cells, sampled 180 days after TCRalphabeta/CD19-depleted stem cell transplant. These receptors came from a male patient aged 5 to 17 who had a stem cell transplant for acute lymphoblastic leukemia, so the T cells may come from the graft donor. The conserved cysteine and the conserved F or W are not part of the CDR3 here.

CDR3: ASSVRDTGNTIY; V: TRBV11-2; length: 12; J: TRBJ1-3
CDR3: ASSVELAGTDTQY; V: TRBV9; length: 13; J: TRBJ2-3
CDR3: ASSPGVVESPLH; V: TRBV12-3/TRBV12-4; length: 12; J: TRBJ1-6
CDR3: ASSLAADNRF; V: TRBV5-1; length: 10; J: TRBJ1-1
CDR3: SVAQRETSTDTQY; V: TRBV29-1; length: 13; J: TRBJ2-3
CDR3: SARDLLAGVYEQY; V: TRBV20-1; length: 13; J: TRBJ2-7
CDR3: ASSFPGGEQF; V: TRBV7-9; length: 10; J: TRBJ2-1
CDR3: ASSPGLAGWAGNEQF; V: TRBV7-6; length: 15; J: TRBJ2-1
CDR3: ASSPPPAGARAF; V: TRBV18; length: 12; J: TRBJ1-1
CDR3: ASSFLGGGFEAF; V: TRBV27; length: 12; J: TRBJ1-1